This TCR beta chain stems from a study of T cell repertoires in cytomegalovirus infection. TCRdb itself ran the reads through MiXCR, one entry per CDR3 protein. The sample includes 900,000 to 950,000 distinct CDR3 sequences, roughly 30% of them seen just once. V lost 5 bases to trimming and J lost 5 bases, with 19 bases between them. This CDR3 region has 15 residues. Germline CDR1 and CDR2: PRHDT and FYEKMQ (reference sequence). Regarding this clonotype: The antigen is unknown.

Specimen: cultured CD8+ T cells from PBMCs, collected from culture after CMV antigen stimulation. The chain uses TRBV13 and TRBJ2-7; tentative D call: TRBD2 (6 bases). The sequence came from a human donor in good health (CMV status not recorded). Some clones in this sample may be carry-over from other donors' samples. The CDR3, as DNA: TGTGCCAGCAGCCCCCCCGGGACTGGCCCCGACGAGCAGTACTTC. As protein: CASSPPGTGPDEQYF. The variable domain in full, completed from reference TRBV13 and TRBJ2-7, reads AAGVIQSPRHLIKEKRETATLKCYPIPRHDTVYWYQQGPGQDPQFLISFYEKMQSDKGSIPDRFSAQQFSDYHSELNMSSLELGDSALYFCASSPPGTGPDEQYFGPGTRLTVT.